This T cell receptor (beta chain) was documented in a study of shared clonotypes between healthy human individuals. Study results and limitations: Generally, estimated richness proved larger in naive subsets than it did in memory subsets. Apart from blood, nothing was sampled; tissue repertoires likely differ.

Terminally differentiated effector memory CD45RA+ cells were excluded by CCR7 positive selection of CD45RO-negative cells. HIV-negative, healthy adults without recent acute infections or vaccinations were the donors. Trimming stripped 4 bases from V and 3 bases from J, with 10 bases between. The CDR3 has 13 amino acids. Germline-derived CDR1 and CDR2 are SGHVS and FNYEAQ. Here immunoSEQ multiplex PCR was the method, and the copy in TCRdb shows in-frame clones only, minus some. The table includes 1.5 million to 2.5 million clones, over 85% detected once. A word on this clone: Its antigen is as yet unknown.

This chain joins TRBV7-6 and TRBJ2-7; tentatively, D is TRBD1 (6 bases). The TCR comes from a man aged 18 to 29 in good health. The sample comprised naive CD8+ T cells sorted from blood. DNA for the CDR3: TGTGCCAGCAGCTCAGGACAGCACTACGAGCAGTACTTC. Its translation: CASSSGQHYEQYF.